The 6 T cell receptor beta chains below all came from one sample that was sequenced in a study of blood T cells in healthy people across ages. Together with a sample-barcoded 5' primer, a J-beta primer mix was included in a second PCR lasting about 6 to 11 cycles. TCRdb passed the 5' RACE reads through MiXCR, listing each CDR3 protein once. The repertoire holds about 940,000 distinct CDR3 sequences, with roughly 50% as singletons. The sample comprised blood. These receptors were obtained from a man aged 25 to 45 in good health.

In regard to this clonotype: A junction boundary mismatches the germline segment, possibly from a read error. This rearrangement joins TRBV12-5 to TRBJ2-1, with 7 bases fitting TRBD1. The CDR3 length is 16 residues. Germline V gene sequence: CDR1 LGHNT, CDR2 FRNRAP. The CDR3 DNA sequence: TGTGCTAGTGGTTCTAACAGGGGAAAGGCCTACAATGAGCCGTTCTTC. It encodes CASGSNRGKAYNEPFF.

This clonotype was seen a handful of times. The rearrangement joins TRBV7-2 to TRBJ1-2; D perhaps matches TRBD1 (6 bases). Germline assignment: CDR1 SGHTA and CDR2 FQGNSA. The CDR3 totals 14 residues. Trimming stripped 4 bases from V and 5 bases from J, with 14 bases between. CDR3 in DNA: TGTGCCAGCAGCTCAGCGAGGGGGGGTTATGGCTACACCTTC. Translated, it gives CASSSARGGYGYTF.

The CDR3 reads CASIRVGQVPNEQFF. In DNA, the CDR3 is TGTGCCAGCATCCGCGTGGGACAGGTACCCAATGAGCAGTTCTTC. The V and J genes are TRBV12-3 or TRBV12-4 and TRBJ2-1, with 8 bases matching TRBD1. This CDR3 has 15 residues. Trimming cost V 7 bases and J 6 bases; bases outside gene matches: 11.

The rearrangement links TRBV20-1 to TRBJ1-5; D may be TRBD1 (5 bases). From germline, CDR1 is DFQATT and CDR2 SNEGSKA (reference sequence). CDR3 length: 16 amino acids. The V end lost 3 bases, the J end lost 7 bases, and 22 bases lay between the germline ends. The CDR3 bases are TGCAGTGCTAGGGCCCGGGGCGGGGATCGAAAGCAGCCCCAGCATTTT. This translates into CSARARGGDRKQPQHF.

As to this clonotype: A much larger clone differs from this one at a single base, so this may be a read error. The CDR3 sequence is CASSKGADTQYF. In nucleotides, the CDR3 is TGTGCCAGCAGCAAGGGGGCAGATACGCAGTATTTT. The chain is built from TRBV6-1 and TRBJ2-3, with D perhaps TRBD1 (6 bases). V shed 6 bases and J shed 4 bases, with 8 bases lying between them. Germline lookup yields CDR1 MNHNS and CDR2 SASEGT. There are 12 residues in the CDR3.

A note on this clonotype: Relative to the germline gene, one junction end is altered; a read error may explain this. The gene calls are TRBV6-2 or TRBV6-3 and TRBJ2-2; 12 nucleotides match TRBD1. This CDR3 contains 16 residues. Per germline, CDR1 MNHEY and CDR2 SVGEGT. CDR3 nucleotide sequence: TGTACCAGCAGTTCTGGGGACAGGGGGCGCACCGGGGAGCTGTTTTTT. This sequence encodes CTSSSGDRGRTGELFF.